This TCR beta chain derives from a study of blood T cell repertoires in COVID-19 (TCRdb year 2020). Background for the entire study: Collaborator samples came from the United States, Italy and Spain and covered acute and convalescent phases of COVID-19. HLA class I and class II types, where available, came from metadata supplied by the sample provider rather than from assay-based typing. A freely available public database, intended as a resource for researchers studying the immune response to SARS-CoV-2, is where the repertoires were released. The samples were drawn from the first 160 participants of the ongoing ImmuneRACE study and from some 1,300 subjects provided by 6 global collaborators. Sample metadata almost always included a de-identified subject ID, COVID-19 status, age in years and sex. The prospective study material was composed of cDNA or gDNA derived from T cells, B-cell-depleted T cells, or PBMCs. Deeply sampled blood TCRbeta repertoires from subjects exposed to, actively infected with, or recovered from COVID-19 were included in the dataset.

The investigation overall reported the following: Clinical and demographic metadata were provided uncurated, with the amount varying by source and participant.

The CDR3 numbers 14 residues from cysteine through phenylalanine. Only the CDR3 region is kept as DNA, spanning 42 bases read in frame from base 1. The trim is 3 bases for V and 5 bases for J, with a gap of 11 bases between the germline ends. The germline V gene (reference sequence) yields SEHNR for CDR1 and FQNEAQ for CDR2. The collaborating institutions used their own protocols to collect whole blood in K2EDTA tubes. Collaborator samples were shipped for TCRbeta analysis as frozen whole blood, isolated PBMCs, or DNA extracted from either sample type. TCRbeta CDR3 regions were amplified from genomic DNA using the immunoSEQ Assay, a bias-controlled multiplex PCR. Turning to the authors' computational methods: The number of nucleated cells in each sample was estimated by amplification of reference gene primers within the assay. Sequence reads were collapsed and filtered to measure the absolute abundance of every unique TCRbeta CDR3 rearrangement. For each sample, productive Simpson clonality was calculated as the square root of Simpson's diversity index across productive rearrangements. TCRdb re-hosts the immuneACCESS table, in-frame sequences only. Its copies lack some clones; in the studies checked, an unresolved V gene accounts for under half of them, and the cause for the rest is not known. V, J and clone size are those of that table, while D and trimming were read from the DNA. Recorded for this sample are about 87,000 clones; more than 85% of them occurred a single time. The top ten clonotypes cover less than 6.5% of the sample.

In the case of this clone: The clone's antigen remains unknown. No much larger clonotype is one base removed from it; base qualities were not supplied.

Sequencing was done on a sample of peripheral blood. The chain is made from TRBV7-9 and TRBJ2-1; TRBD2 is a weak D gene call, 6 bases matching. The source of this sequence is a man aged 35 to 55 with acute or convalescent COVID-19. In nucleotide form, the sequence is TGTGCCAGCAGCTTGGGACTGGGTAACAATGAGCAGTTCTTC. It translates as CASSLGLGNNEQFF.